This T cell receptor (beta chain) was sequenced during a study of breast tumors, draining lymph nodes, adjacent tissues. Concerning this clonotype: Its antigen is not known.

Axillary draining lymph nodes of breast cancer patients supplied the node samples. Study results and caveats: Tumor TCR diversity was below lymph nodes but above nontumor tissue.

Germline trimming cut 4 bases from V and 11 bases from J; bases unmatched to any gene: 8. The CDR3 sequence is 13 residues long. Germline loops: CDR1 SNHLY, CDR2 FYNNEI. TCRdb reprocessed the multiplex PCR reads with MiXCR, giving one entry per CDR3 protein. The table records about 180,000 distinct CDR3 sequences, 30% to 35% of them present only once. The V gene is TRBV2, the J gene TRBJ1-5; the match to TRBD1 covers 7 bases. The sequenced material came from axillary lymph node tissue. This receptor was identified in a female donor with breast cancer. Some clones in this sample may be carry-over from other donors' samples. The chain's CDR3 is CASSGQGWETQHF. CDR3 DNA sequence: TGTGCCAGCAGTGGACAGGGATGGGAGACCCAGCATTTT.